This entry concerns a single TCR beta chain. TCRdb reworked the 5' RACE reads into one entry per CDR3 protein, no DNA. The sample's table shows 400,000 to 550,000 distinct CDR3 sequences. This record comes from a study of T cells expressing NK-cell markers. Study background: HCMV seropositivity characterized most of the eight sequenced donors, and seronegativity one.

The material sequenced was blood T cells: a sorted CD56 or NKG2C T cell subset, CD4+ or CD8+ T cells, or bulk PBMC T cells (not recorded which). This clonotype was obtained from a woman between 18 and 70 years old in good health.

CDR3 in amino acids: CASSVVSSGYNEQFF. V gene TRBV9 combines with J gene TRBJ2-1; the TRBD2 assignment by TCRdb is unverifiable without DNA. This CDR3 region has 15 residues. Germline V gene lookup returns CDR1 SGDLS and CDR2 YYNGEE.